This T cell receptor beta chain was retrieved from a study of cytomegalovirus exposure and HLA in healthy donors. The CDR3 is 14 residues long. The primer mix had 60 Vbeta and 13 Jbeta primers. The table came from immunoSEQ multiplex PCR; TCRdb's copy has only in-frame clones and leaves some out. The sample lists fewer than 250,000 clones, about 88% seen once, with roughly 1.9% in the top ten. General study points: The authors excluded some V segments, including TRBV6-2 and TRBV6-3, as indistinguishable. What was likely a sequencing artifact was a cluster of highly shared sequence variants. Later analysis found that TCR beta chains associated with HLA were more clonally expanded than other, equally common chains.

About this clone itself: Its antigen is currently unknown.

The sample taken for sequencing was PBMCs. This chain joins TRBV21-1 and TRBJ1-5. TRBV21-1 is marked as a pseudogene. This receptor was obtained from a woman aged 18-29 years in good health and CMV-seronegative. CDR3 nucleotides: TGTGCCAGCGTACGGGGTTATAGCAATCAGCCCCAGCATTTT. Its protein product is CASVRGYSNQPQHF.